This entry lists 21 T cell receptor beta chains sequenced from one sample in a study of blood T cell repertoires in COVID-19. Some clones are missing from TCRdb's copy, which holds only in-frame ones; the method was immunoSEQ multiplex PCR. The data hold 160,000 or so clones, with around nine tenths observed a single time. The specimen was peripheral blood. These receptor sequences come from a woman in her seventies with acute or convalescent COVID-19.

This clone showed up just once. This chain uses TRBV30 with TRBJ1-5; TRBD1 is a possible D gene (5 bases). Germline V gene sequence: CDR1 GTSNPN, CDR2 SVGIG (reference sequence). The length of the CDR3 is 14 residues. The V end lost 4 bases, the J end lost 2 bases, and 12 bases lay between the germline ends. CDR3 sequence (DNA): TGTGCCTGGAAGGGGAAAGAAGGCAATCAGCCCCAGCATTTT. It translates to CAWKGKEGNQPQHF.

The chain is built from TRBV7-9 and TRBJ2-4; a weak D match, TRBD1 (5 bases). CDR3 length: 17 residues. V dropped 1 base and J dropped 6 bases, with 19 bases sitting between them. Germline-derived CDR1 and CDR2 are SEHNR and FQNEAQ (reference sequence). In nucleotides, the CDR3 is TGTGCCAGCAGCTTAGTCCTTCACCGGCAGGGTGTAAACATTCAGTACTTC. Translated: CASSLVLHRQGVNIQYF. Filled out from reference TRBV7-9 and TRBJ2-4, the complete variable domain reads DTGVSQNPRHKITKRGQNVTFRCDPISEHNRLYWYRQTLGQGPEFLTYFQNEAQLEKSRLLSDRFSAERPKGSFSTLEIQRTEQGDSAMYLCASSLVLHRQGVNIQYFGAGTRLSVL.

The chain uses TRBV6-5 and TRBJ1-1; unclear D gene. The CDR3 totals 11 residues. Germline CDR1 is MNHEY and CDR2 is SVGAGI. The ends were cut back, 7 bases at V and 1 base at J, with 4 bases in the middle. The CDR3 sequence is CASTGNTEAFF. CDR3 bases: TGTGCCAGCACAGGGAACACTGAAGCTTTCTTT.

The chain carries TRBV5-1 and TRBJ2-2; possibly TRBD2 for D (6 bases). The germline V gene encodes CDR1 SGHRS and CDR2 YFSETQ. The CDR3 consists of 15 residues. Trimming left V 0 bases short and J 3 bases short, with 9 bases between. This CDR3 reads CASSLGRGYTGELFF. The CDR3 nucleotides read TGCGCCAGCAGCTTGGGGAGGGGCTACACCGGGGAGCTGTTTTTT.

The J gene is TRBJ1-6, the V gene TRBV13, with 7 bases identical to TRBD1. The CDR3 loop spans 17 amino acids. V lost 5 bases to trimming and J lost 1 base; unmatched junction nucleotides: 8. Germline CDR1 reads PRHDT; CDR2 reads FYEKMQ (reference sequence). This chain's CDR3 is CASSADRVGSYNSPLHF. In DNA, the CDR3 is TGTGCCAGCAGCGCCGACAGGGTAGGATCCTATAATTCACCCCTCCACTTT.

V gene TRBV18 combines with J gene TRBJ1-2, with unresolved D. Germline assignment: CDR1 KGHSH and CDR2 LQKENI. The V and J ends lost 3 bases and 5 bases respectively, with 19 bases between them. The CDR3 loop spans 16 amino acids. The CDR3 loop reads CASSPYKRENSYGYTF. The CDR3 DNA reads TGTGCCAGCTCACCTTATAAACGGGAGAACTCATATGGCTACACCTTC. Supplemented by reference TRBV18 and TRBJ1-2, the full variable domain reads NAGVMQNPRHLVRRRGQEARLRCSPMKGHSHVYWYRQLPEEGLKFMVYLQKENIIDESGMPKERFSAEFPKEGPSILRIQQVVRGDSAAYFCASSPYKRENSYGYTFGSGTRLTVV.

The chain employs TRBV11-2 and TRBJ1-6, with D perhaps matching TRBD1 (6 bases). The germline gives CDR1 SGHAT, CDR2 FQNNGV. V was clipped by 3 bases and J by 10 bases, with 19 bases between them. The CDR3 extends over 16 amino acids. The CDR3: CASSFFTGLAQSPLHF. The DNA for the CDR3 is TGTGCCAGCAGCTTTTTTACAGGGTTGGCGCAATCACCCCTCCACTTT. The whole variable domain, remainder taken from reference TRBV11-2 and TRBJ1-6, is EAGVAQSPRYKIIEKRQSVAFWCNPISGHATLYWYQQILGQGPKLLIQFQNNGVVDDSQLPKDRFSAERLKGVDSTLKIQPAKLEDSAVYLCASSFFTGLAQSPLHFGNGTRLTVT.

The chain carries TRBV18 and TRBJ1-6, with unresolved D. Germline CDR1 reads KGHSH; CDR2 reads LQKENI. V was shortened by 6 bases and J by 2 bases, with 20 bases between the two germline ends. The CDR3 covers 18 residues. The CDR3 loop reads CASSPLHAGDPYNSPLHF. The CDR3 coding sequence is TGTGCCAGCTCCCCGCTCCACGCCGGGGATCCCTATAATTCACCCCTCCACTTT.

The CDR3 protein is CASSVASIAGGGNIQYF. CDR3 coding DNA: TGTGCCAGCAGCGTAGCTTCGATAGCGGGCGGTGGGAACATTCAGTACTTC. The chain uses TRBV9 and TRBJ2-4, with 7 bases matching TRBD2. The germline gives CDR1 SGDLS, CDR2 YYNGEE. The CDR3 contains 17 residues. The V and J ends lost 0 bases and 7 bases, in that order; junction bases with no gene match: 13.

The V gene is TRBV7-8, the J gene TRBJ1-2, with 8 bases identical to TRBD1. The germline gives CDR1 SGHVS, CDR2 FQNEAQ. The length of the CDR3 is 15 residues. V shed 0 bases, J shed 5 bases, and the junction held 5 bases outside the gene matches. The CDR3 nucleotides read TGTGCCAGCAGCTTAGCAACAGGGGGGCGGTATGGCTACACCTTC. Encoded protein: CASSLATGGRYGYTF.

The chain joins TRBV7-8 to TRBJ1-1, with D perhaps matching TRBD1 (5 bases). CDR3 length: 14 residues. CDR1 and CDR2 (germline): SGHVS, FQNEAQ. V dropped 5 bases and J dropped 0 bases, with 10 bases sitting between them. For the CDR3, the DNA is TGTGCCAGCAGCGTGGACACAATGAACACTGAAGCTTTCTTT. Residues: CASSVDTMNTEAFF.

This clone was seen only once. V and J are TRBV5-1 and TRBJ2-7; D possibly corresponds to TRBD2 (5 bases). The length of the CDR3 is 14 residues. With 0 bases removed from V and 6 bases from J, the gap between germline ends came to 13 bases. Germline lookup yields CDR1 SGHRS and CDR2 YFSETQ. CDR3 in DNA: TGCGCCAGCAGCTTGGCCGGGGTGTGCTCCGAGCAGTACGTC. It codes for CASSLAGVCSEQYV.

The sample holds one count of this clone. The genes are TRBV7-2 and TRBJ2-5; TRBD2 might be the D (6 bases). CDR1 and CDR2 from the germline V gene are SGHTA and FQGNSA. The V end was cut by 1 base, the J end by 4 bases, with 10 bases between. This CDR3 has 14 amino acids. The chain's CDR3 is CASSLVQGGETQYF. The CDR3 DNA is TGTGCCAGCAGCTTAGTCCAGGGAGGAGAGACCCAGTACTTC.

The V and J genes are TRBV12-3 or TRBV12-4 and TRBJ2-2; D call uncertain. Deletions cut 8 bases from V and 3 bases from J, with 7 bases between. This CDR3 comprises 12 residues. DNA of the CDR3: TGTGCCAGCGCAGTCTACACCGGGGAGCTGTTTTTT. Its protein is CASAVYTGELFF.

The chain combines TRBV10-1 with TRBJ2-7; no firm D call. Germline V gives CDR1 WNHNN, CDR2 SYGVQD (reference sequence). V lost 4 bases and J 9 bases, leaving 16 bases between the germline ends. CDR3 length: 13 amino acids. CDR3 loop: CASSAATGEAQYF. CDR3 bases: TGCGCCAGCAGTGCGGCCACCGGAGAGGCGCAGTACTTC.

V gene TRBV6-5 combines with J gene TRBJ1-3; a possible D gene is TRBD1 (6 bases). Per germline, CDR1 MNHEY and CDR2 SVGAGI. This CDR3 region has 16 residues. The germline V and J ends were trimmed by 2 bases and 0 bases, with 11 bases remaining between them. The CDR3 coding sequence is TGTGCCAGCAGTTACGCTAGGGGGTTCTCTGGAAACACCATATATTTT. It translates to CASSYARGFSGNTIYF.

In nucleotides, the CDR3 is TGTGCCAGCAGTACCGGACACGGGCGGGATACGCAGTATTTT. Encoded protein: CASSTGHGRDTQYF. This chain joins TRBV6-5 and TRBJ2-3; D perhaps matches TRBD1 (5 bases). CDR1 is MNHEY, CDR2 SVGAGI, per germline. The CDR3 length is 14 residues. V was trimmed by 5 bases and J by 6 bases, leaving 15 bases between them.

The chain couples TRBV10-3 to TRBJ1-5; tentatively, D is TRBD1 (5 bases). V was trimmed by 10 bases and J by 3 bases, leaving 13 bases between them. The CDR3 runs 13 residues. CDR1 is ENHRY and CDR2 is SYGVKD in the germline V gene. CDR3 in DNA: TGTGCCACGGCCTCAGGGTTCAATCAGCCCCAGCATTTT. This codes for CATASGFNQPQHF.

The CDR3 loop reads CASSLTDRVHTGELFF. The CDR3 DNA reads TGTGCCAGCAGCCTAACGGACAGGGTCCACACCGGGGAGCTGTTTTTT. The genes are TRBV27 and TRBJ2-2, with TRBD1 matching over 8 bases. Losses at the gene ends were 6 bases for V and 3 bases for J; bases not matched to a gene: 9. Germline CDR1 reads MNHEY; CDR2 reads SMNVEV (reference sequence). The CDR3 has 16 amino acids.

The chain links TRBV6-5 to TRBJ2-5, with D possibly matching TRBD2 (6 bases). With 0 bases removed from V and 5 bases from J, the gap between germline ends came to 13 bases. CDR1 MNHEY and CDR2 SVGAGI come from the germline V gene. This CDR3 comprises 15 residues. The CDR3 protein is CASSYSGSGGETQYF. In DNA form, the CDR3 reads TGTGCCAGCAGTTACTCCGGGTCCGGAGGGGAGACCCAGTACTTC.

This rearrangement joins TRBV3-1 (or the pseudogene TRBV3-2) to TRBJ1-4; D is ambiguous. Germline V lookup: CDR1 LGHDT, CDR2 YNNKEL (reference sequence). The CDR3 sequence is 14 residues long. The V end lost 2 bases, the J end lost 5 bases, and 9 bases lay between the germline ends. This CDR3 is CASSQRRRNEKLFF. The CDR3 DNA sequence: TGTGCCAGCAGCCAACGTCGGCGGAATGAAAAACTGTTTTTT.